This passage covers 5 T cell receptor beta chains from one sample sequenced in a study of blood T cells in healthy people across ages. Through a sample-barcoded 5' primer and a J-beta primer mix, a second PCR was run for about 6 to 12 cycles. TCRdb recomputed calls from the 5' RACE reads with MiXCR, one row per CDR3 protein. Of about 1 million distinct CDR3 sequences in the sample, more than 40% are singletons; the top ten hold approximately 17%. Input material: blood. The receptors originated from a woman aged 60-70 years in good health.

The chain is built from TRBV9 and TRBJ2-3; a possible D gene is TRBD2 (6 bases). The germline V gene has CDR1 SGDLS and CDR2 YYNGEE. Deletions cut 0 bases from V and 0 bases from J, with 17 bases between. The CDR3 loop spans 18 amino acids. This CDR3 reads CASSVGGNTRASTDTQYF. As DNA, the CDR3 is TGTGCCAGCAGCGTAGGCGGGAACACACGGGCCAGCACAGATACGCAGTATTTT.

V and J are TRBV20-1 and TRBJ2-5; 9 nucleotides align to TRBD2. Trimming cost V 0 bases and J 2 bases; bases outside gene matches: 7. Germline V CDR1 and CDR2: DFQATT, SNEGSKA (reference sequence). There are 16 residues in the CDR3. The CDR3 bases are TGCAGTGCTAGAGATCTAGTAGCGGGAGCACAAGAGACCCAGTACTTC. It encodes CSARDLVAGAQETQYF.

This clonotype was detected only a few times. CDR3 nucleotide sequence: TGTGCCAGCAGGAAACTAGCGGGAGTGTACGAGCAGTACTTC. It translates to CASRKLAGVYEQYF. The genes are TRBV6-1 and TRBJ2-7, with TRBD2 matching over 11 bases. V shed 6 bases, J shed 4 bases, and the junction held 5 bases outside the gene matches. Germline CDR1 MNHNS, CDR2 SASEGT. The CDR3 has 14 amino acids.

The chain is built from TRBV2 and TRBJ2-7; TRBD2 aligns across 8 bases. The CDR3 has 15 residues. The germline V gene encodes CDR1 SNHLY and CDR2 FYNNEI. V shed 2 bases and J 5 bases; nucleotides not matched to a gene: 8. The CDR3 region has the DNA TGTGCCAGCAGTGAATTGGCGGGAGGCCCCGACGAGCAGTACTTC. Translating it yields CASSELAGGPDEQYF.

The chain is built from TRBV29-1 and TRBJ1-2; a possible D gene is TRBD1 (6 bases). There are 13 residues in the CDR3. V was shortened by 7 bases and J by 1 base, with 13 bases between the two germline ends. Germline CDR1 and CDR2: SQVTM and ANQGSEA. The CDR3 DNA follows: TGCAGCGCTGGACAGTTAAATAACTATGGCTACACCTTC. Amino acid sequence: CSAGQLNNYGYTF.